These 5 T cell receptor beta chains share one sample of origin, sequenced in a study of OX40 agonist ivuxolimab in advanced cancers. Produced via immunoSEQ multiplex PCR; TCRdb's table is partial and in-frame only. The sample has around 80,000 clones; approximately 92% are singletons. Sequencing used CD4+ or CD8+ T cells sorted from blood, obtained in a trial of the OX40 agonist ivuxolimab. These receptors originate from an adult with an advanced solid tumor such as melanoma, head and neck, liver or kidney cancer.

V usage is TRBV19 and J usage is TRBJ2-7; D remains unclear. There are 12 residues in the CDR3. V lost 5 bases and J 2 bases, leaving 7 bases between the germline ends. The germline CDR1 and CDR2 sequences are LNHDA and SQIVND (reference sequence). CDR3 sequence: CASSLNTYEQYF. For the CDR3, the DNA is TGTGCCAGTAGTTTAAACACCTACGAGCAGTACTTC.

This chain links TRBV2 with TRBJ2-5; 9 positions match TRBD2. The DNA matches TRBJ2-7 better at its end, which makes the J call doubtful. CDR1 is SNHLY and CDR2 is FYNNEI in the germline V gene. This CDR3 spans 15 amino acids. The CDR3 DNA reads as TGTGCCAGCAGTGAAGGGGCTAGCGGGGTCTACGAGCAGTACTTC. Amino acids: CASSEGASGVYEQYF.

Notes on this clone: An end of the junction differs from the germline gene, which may be a read error. The chain joins TRBV5-6 to TRBJ2-5; D unresolved. This CDR3 is built from 14 residues. CDR1 is SGHDT and CDR2 is YYEEEE in the germline V gene. The chain's CDR3 is CASSLITGQGTQYF. Written as DNA, the CDR3 is TGTGCCAGCAGCTTAATCACTGGCCAAGGGACCCAGTACTTC.

This clone has a single count. The rearrangement joins TRBV19 to TRBJ1-2; D gene uncertain. V gave up 2 bases and J gave up 1 base, with 5 bases separating them. Per the germline V gene, CDR1 is LNHDA and CDR2 is SQIVND (reference sequence). The CDR3 is made up of 13 amino acids. The CDR3 region is CASSIQDNYGYTF. In DNA, the CDR3 is TGTGCCAGTAGTATACAGGATAACTATGGCTACACCTTC.

This chain joins TRBV11-3 and TRBJ2-7; a possible D gene is TRBD1 (6 bases). The CDR3 contains 13 residues. CDR1 is SGHNT and CDR2 is YENEEA in the germline V gene. V was cut by 4 bases and J by 2 bases, with 9 bases left in between. The CDR3 nucleotides read TGTGCCAGCAGCTCGCAGGGGACCTACGAGCAGTACTTC. Its protein is CASSSQGTYEQYF.